Detailed here is one TCR beta chain. This clonotype was found many times. The target of this receptor is not known. No base-level quality is on record; no much larger clone is a single base apart. The data belong to a study of T cells in Graves' hyperthyroidism and ophthalmopathy (dated 2019 in TCRdb). About the study as a whole: Peripheral blood was collected at initial diagnosis, before any treatment. To identify distinguishing TCR V-J signatures, a discovery cohort of 100 patients was used, comprising fewer than 45 with Graves' ophthalmopathy and 57 with stable Graves' hyperthyroidism. Prospective prediction of ophthalmopathy was tested in an independent validation cohort consisting of fewer than 20 hyperthyroidism patients and some 16 patients who later progressed to ophthalmopathy. The 75 to 100 discovery patients were randomly split 7:3 into training and test sets. In addition, the study compared T-cell repertoires in thyroid tissue and in blood from several Graves' hyperthyroidism patients. Following sampling, methimazole starting at 30 mg daily was given to hyperthyroidism patients, and high-dose intravenous methylprednisolone was given to ophthalmopathy patients. TCR Vbeta CDR3 sequencing of around 130 peripheral blood samples (more than 40 ophthalmopathy, over 70 hyperthyroidism and roughly 17 progressor patients) is reported in the paper. The research as a whole found: In validation, the model predicted progression to ophthalmopathy with 55% to 71% sensitivity and less than 75% specificity, a median of 6.5 months before onset. Sample size was not statistically predetermined, and investigators were not blinded to group allocation. Most expanded thyroid clonotypes (frequency above 0.001) were also found in blood, which suggests that blood repertoires may mirror thyroid immune responses. In cross-validation, a model built on a 13 V-J signature told ophthalmopathy apart from stable hyperthyroidism with 85% to 90% sensitivity and roughly 81% specificity, and in testing the same model reached 80%/75%.

Hyperthyroidism patients were aged 18 to 65 years and newly diagnosed, with disease duration of less than 2 months. Any patient with an uncontrolled infection, another autoimmune disease, pregnancy or lactation was excluded. Diagnoses relied on clinical symptoms, serum thyroxine and TRAb, thyroid ultrasound and orbital computed tomography. Blood from progressor patients was drawn when they were first diagnosed with hyperthyroidism, before any ophthalmopathy symptoms appeared. PBMCs were isolated from 10 ml of fresh peripheral blood by Ficoll-Paque density gradient centrifugation. Patients classed as progressors first received a Graves' hyperthyroidism diagnosis and then went on to develop ophthalmopathy during follow-up. Total RNA was extracted with Trizol reagent, and quality was checked on an Agilent 2100 Bioanalyzer. Spanning cysteine to phenylalanine, the CDR3 consists of 15 amino acids. Only CDR3 DNA remains: 45 bases, in frame from the first base. From a lookup of the germline V gene, CDR1 and CDR2 are SGHVS and FNYEAQ. V lost 5 bases and J lost 11 bases; the stretch between them is 19 bases long.

The TCR beta CDR3 regions were amplified from the RNA transcripts. The first round of RT-PCR for the TCR CDR3 was performed with the HTBI primer set and the Qiagen OneStep RT-PCR kit. Libraries were constructed in a second round of multiplex PCR, after which size selection and purification were performed. Paired-end sequencing of the libraries was performed with 100 bp reads on an Illumina HiSeq2000. Processing in the source paper ran as follows. SOAPnuke was used to process the raw data, throwing out any read that contained adapters or uncalled bases, had a mean Phred below 15, or lacked an exact constant-primer or identifier match. High-quality paired reads were merged using COPE v1.2.5, and each unique nucleotide sequence was defined as a clonotype. MiTCR v1.1 was used to align the clonotypes against IMGT TRBV, TRBD and TRBJ reference segments. The analysis was restricted to V-J combinations with a frequency above 0.0001, which together covered around 99% of the repertoires. The TCS score was defined as the ratio of F50 (clonal expansion) to E x V (chaos), calculated using BLOSUM62-based TCRdist between CDR3 peptides within each V-J. Welch's t-statistics and random forest reduced around 510 V-J features to under 15, which were used in a naive Bayes classifier (R e1071). The public reads were reanalyzed by TCRdb: fastp trimming at Q25, MiXCR alignment, in-frame beta chains only. Here each entry gathers all rows of one CDR3 protein and keeps the most common genes and DNA. TCRdb, not the original authors, processed these V and J calls. This sample is represented by over 700,000 distinct CDR3 sequences; around 19% of them were singletons. The top ten clones comprise approximately 15% of the sample.

The receptor was isolated from a woman aged 45-65 years with Graves' hyperthyroidism that later progressed to Graves' ophthalmopathy. The rearrangement joined TRBV7-6 to TRBJ1-6, and perhaps TRBD1 as D gene, on 6 matching bases. Sequencing was performed on blood. The CDR3 protein: CASSPGEGGQAPLHF. The nucleotides are TGTGCCAGCAGCCCGGGGGAGGGGGGGCAGGCACCCCTCCACTTT.